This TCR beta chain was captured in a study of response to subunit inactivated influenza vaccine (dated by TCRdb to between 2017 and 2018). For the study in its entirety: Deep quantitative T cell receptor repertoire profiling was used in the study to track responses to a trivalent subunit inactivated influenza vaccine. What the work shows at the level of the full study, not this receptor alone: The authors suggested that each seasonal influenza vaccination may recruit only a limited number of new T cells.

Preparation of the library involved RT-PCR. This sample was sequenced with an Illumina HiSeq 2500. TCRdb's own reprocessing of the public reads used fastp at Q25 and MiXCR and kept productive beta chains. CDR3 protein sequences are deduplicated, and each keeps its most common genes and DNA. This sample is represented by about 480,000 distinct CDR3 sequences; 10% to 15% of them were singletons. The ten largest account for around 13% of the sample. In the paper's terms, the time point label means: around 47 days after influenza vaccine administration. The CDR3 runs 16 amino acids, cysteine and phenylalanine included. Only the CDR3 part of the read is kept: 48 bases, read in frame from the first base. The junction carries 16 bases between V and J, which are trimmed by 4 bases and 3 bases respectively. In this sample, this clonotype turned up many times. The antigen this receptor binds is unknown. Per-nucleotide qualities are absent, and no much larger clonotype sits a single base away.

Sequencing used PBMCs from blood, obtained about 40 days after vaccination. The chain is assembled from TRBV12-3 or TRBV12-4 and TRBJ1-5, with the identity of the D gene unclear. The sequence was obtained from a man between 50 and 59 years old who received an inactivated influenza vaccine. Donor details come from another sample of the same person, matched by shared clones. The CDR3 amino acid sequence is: CASSYEALSHNQPQHF. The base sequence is TGTGCCAGCAGTTATGAGGCCCTATCCCACAATCAGCCCCAGCATTTT.